This paragraph reports one T cell receptor (beta chain). The data originate from a study of blood T cell repertoires in COVID-19. The method was immunoSEQ multiplex PCR; TCRdb's version includes in-frame clones alone and lacks a portion of them. The table records 200,000 to 250,000 clones, around 82% of them present only once. Germline V gives CDR1 SGHDT, CDR2 YYEEEE. The CDR3 is made up of 13 amino acids. V lost 1 base to trimming and J lost 1 base, with 5 bases between them. What was sequenced was peripheral blood. The V and J genes are TRBV5-6 and TRBJ1-1; D is possibly TRBD1 (5 bases). This TCR came from a woman at least 80 years old with active or convalescent COVID-19. CDR3 residues: CASSLTGNTEAFF. The CDR3 region has the DNA TGTGCCAGCAGCTTGACAGGGAACACTGAAGCTTTCTTT.